The sample holds one count of the clone carrying this T cell receptor beta chain. Its antigen is as yet unknown. These data come from a study of T cell responses to AZD1222 COVID-19 vaccine. As for the study in general: Second doses that came at about 4 or about 12 weeks were put together. Broader study findings: At baseline, just 6 or 7 AZD1222 recipients tested seropositive. Clonal diversity may have been underestimated, and the donors were mostly white British, with more females than males. The peak T cell response came first, and repertoires were sampled only after it.

This CDR3 comprises 13 residues. CDR1 is GTSNPN, CDR2 SVGIG, per germline (reference sequence). V gave up 4 bases and J gave up 3 bases, with 10 bases separating them. Using immunoSEQ multiplex PCR, the repertoire was profiled, and TCRdb retains in-frame clones only, with some absent. The data contain 96,000 or so clones, about nine tenths of them seen just once; the ten biggest clones take up about 1.5%. This specimen was peripheral blood, taken on day 0 of AZD1222 vaccination. J is TRBJ1-5 and V is TRBV30; D not resolved. The receptor was isolated from an adult in good health. The CDR3, as DNA: TGTGCCTGGACAAGTGGCTTCAATCAGCCCCAGCATTTT. Translating it yields CAWTSGFNQPQHF.